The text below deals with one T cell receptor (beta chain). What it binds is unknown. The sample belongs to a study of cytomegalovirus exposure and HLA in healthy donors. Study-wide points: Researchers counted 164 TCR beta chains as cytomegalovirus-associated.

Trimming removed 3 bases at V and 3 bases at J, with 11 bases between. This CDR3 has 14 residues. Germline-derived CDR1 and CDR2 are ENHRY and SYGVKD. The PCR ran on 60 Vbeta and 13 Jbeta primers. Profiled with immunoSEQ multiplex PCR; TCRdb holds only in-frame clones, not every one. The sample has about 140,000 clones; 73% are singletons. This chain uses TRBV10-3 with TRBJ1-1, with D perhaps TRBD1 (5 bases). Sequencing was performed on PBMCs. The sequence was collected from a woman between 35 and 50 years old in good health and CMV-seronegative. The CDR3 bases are TGTGCCATCAGTGATAACAGGAGGGACACTGAAGCTTTCTTT. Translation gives CAISDNRRDTEAFF.